Shown below are 10 T cell receptor beta chains from a single sample sequenced in a study of blood T cell repertoires in COVID-19. Profiling relied on immunoSEQ multiplex PCR, and the TCRdb table lists in-frame clones only, not all of them. The table lists 110,000 to 150,000 clones, 80% to 90% of them singletons. Sequenced sample: peripheral blood. These receptors came from a woman older than 75 with acute or convalescent COVID-19.

The V gene is TRBV14, the J gene TRBJ1-3; TRBD1 might be the D (6 bases). This CDR3 is 14 amino acids long. The V gene's germline CDR1 is SGHDN and CDR2 FVKESK. V was shortened by 4 bases and J by 3 bases, with 10 bases between the two germline ends. The CDR3 region is CASSPQGFGNTIYF. CDR3 coding DNA: TGTGCCAGCAGCCCTCAGGGGTTTGGAAACACCATATATTTT.

This chain's CDR3 is CASSPGLAATYNEQFF. The CDR3 nucleotides read TGTGCCAGCAGTCCAGGACTAGCGGCCACCTACAATGAGCAGTTCTTC. V gene TRBV11-3 combines with J gene TRBJ2-1; 10 bases fit TRBD2. V lost 6 bases, J lost 2 bases, and 7 bases stayed unmatched. Germline CDR1 SGHNT, CDR2 YENEEA. This CDR3 is built from 16 residues.

J is TRBJ2-1 and V is TRBV3-1 (or the pseudogene TRBV3-2); possibly TRBD2 for D (7 bases). Per germline, CDR1 LGHDT and CDR2 YNNKEL (reference sequence). This CDR3 is built from 15 residues. V was cut by 2 bases and J by 5 bases, with 13 bases left in between. The CDR3 protein is CASSQRGRGDNEQFF. CDR3 coding DNA: TGTGCCAGCAGCCAAAGGGGGAGGGGGGACAATGAGCAGTTCTTC.

The rearrangement links TRBV6-2 or TRBV6-3 to TRBJ1-2; perhaps TRBD1 as D (6 bases). The CDR3 spans 13 residues. Trimming took 5 bases from V and 5 from J, leaving 12 bases between them. Germline V gene sequence: CDR1 MNHEY, CDR2 SVGEGT. DNA of the CDR3: TGTGCCAGCAGTCCGAACCAGGGGTATGGCTACACCTTC. Translating it yields CASSPNQGYGYTF.

The chain is built from TRBV7-8 and TRBJ1-1; perhaps TRBD1 as D (5 bases). Trimming removed 8 bases from V and 1 base from J, with 8 bases in between. Germline V gene sequence: CDR1 SGHVS, CDR2 FQNEAQ. This CDR3 spans 12 amino acids. CDR3 region: CASVGGNTEAFF. The CDR3 DNA is TGTGCCAGCGTCGGGGGGAACACTGAAGCTTTCTTT. Based on the CDR3 plus reference TRBV7-8 and TRBJ1-1, the full variable domain is GAGVSQSPRYKVAKRGQDVALRCDPISGHVSLFWYQQALGQGPEFLTYFQNEAQLDKSGLPSDRFFAERPEGSVSTLKIQRTQQEDSAVYLCASVGGNTEAFFGQGTRLTVV.

The chain combines TRBV2 with TRBJ1-2, with TRBD1 matching 8 bases. V lost 7 bases and J lost 1; bases outside the gene matches: 5. Germline V gene data show CDR1 as SNHLY and CDR2 as FYNNEI. The CDR3 extends over 14 amino acids. This CDR3 reads CASTRTGINYGYTF. CDR3 bases: TGTGCCAGCACCAGGACAGGGATTAACTATGGCTACACCTTC.

The rearrangement links TRBV7-9 to TRBJ1-1; D may be TRBD1 (5 bases). This CDR3 contains 13 residues. Trimming pared 0 bases from V and 8 bases from J, leaving 10 bases between. The germline gives CDR1 SEHNR, CDR2 FQNEAQ (reference sequence). The CDR3 spells CASSLAGGGEAFF. CDR3 DNA: TGTGCCAGCAGCTTAGCGGGCGGGGGAGAAGCTTTCTTT.

The chain uses TRBV19 and TRBJ1-6; 7 nucleotides match TRBD1. The CDR3 sequence is 13 residues long. Germline CDR1 reads LNHDA; CDR2 reads SQIVND (reference sequence). V lost 6 bases and J lost 7; bases outside the gene matches: 3. This CDR3 is CASRKTGNSPLHF. CDR3 sequence (DNA): TGTGCCAGTAGAAAGACAGGGAATTCACCCCTCCACTTT.

This clone was detected only a few times. The chain joins TRBV4-2 to TRBJ1-2, with D hard to call. CDR3 length: 15 residues. From germline, CDR1 is LGHNA and CDR2 YNFKEQ. Trimming removed 2 bases from V and 2 bases from J, with 12 bases in between. The CDR3 region has the DNA TGTGCCAGCAGCCAAACCACAGTGGAAAACTATGGCTACACCTTC. Encoded protein: CASSQTTVENYGYTF.

This rearrangement joins TRBV28 to TRBJ2-6; TRBD2 agrees at 9 bases. From germline, CDR1 is MDHEN and CDR2 SYDVKM. The CDR3 contains 16 residues. Trimming at V came to 3 bases and at J to 1 base, leaving 1 base not matched to a gene. CDR3 region: CASSFSGGSGANVLTF. CDR3 nucleotides: TGTGCCAGCAGTTTTAGCGGGGGATCTGGGGCCAACGTCCTGACTTTC.